Listed here are 13 T cell receptor beta chains from one sample, sequenced in a study of shared clonotypes between healthy human individuals. Assay: immunoSEQ multiplex PCR; the TCRdb copy retains only in-frame clones and omits some. The sample records more than 2,000,000 clones, 90% to 95% being singletons. Sequenced sample: naive CD4+ T cells sorted from blood. Subset here: CD45RA+ positively selected. The receptors derive from a young man in good health.

A note on this clone: This same CDR3 is encoded by further DNA sequences in the sample. V gene TRBV19 combines with J gene TRBJ1-4, with D unresolved. The CDR3 is 15 residues long. CDR1 and CDR2 (germline): LNHDA, SQIVND (reference sequence). Trimming pared 1 base from V and 0 bases from J, leaving 6 bases between. The DNA of the CDR3 is TGTGCCAGTAGTATAGTAGGCACAACTAATGAAAAACTGTTTTTT. It specifies CASSIVGTTNEKLFF.

This clone is a singleton in its sample. The chain carries TRBV28 and TRBJ1-1; unclear D gene. This CDR3 has 13 amino acids. Germline V gene sequence: CDR1 MDHEN, CDR2 SYDVKM. Trimming pared 7 bases from V and 0 bases from J, leaving 9 bases between. The CDR3 coding sequence is TGTGCCAGCACAAACAACCTGAACACTGAAGCTTTCTTT. As protein: CASTNNLNTEAFF.

The gene calls are TRBV28 and TRBJ2-1; D remains unclear. This CDR3 is 14 amino acids long. V was cut by 1 base and J by 12 bases, with 16 bases left in between. The germline CDR1 and CDR2 sequences are MDHEN and SYDVKM. The CDR3 sequence is CASSLSPTPQGQFF. For the CDR3, the DNA is TGTGCCAGCAGTTTATCTCCTACGCCGCAAGGGCAGTTCTTC.

Here the CDR3 DNA reads TGTGCCAGTAGTATACAGGGGGCGTTAAGCCCCTACGAGCAGTACTTC. This encodes CASSIQGALSPYEQYF. J is TRBJ2-7 and V is TRBV19, with TRBD1 matching 8 bases. With 2 bases clipped from V and 2 bases from J, the junction kept 8 bases outside the gene matches. The CDR3 is 16 amino acids. CDR1 is LNHDA, CDR2 SQIVND, per germline (reference sequence).

The rearrangement joins TRBV6-1 to TRBJ2-2; unclear D gene. Trimming took off 3 bases at V and 7 bases at J, with 9 bases between the two ends. The CDR3 length is 13 residues. The V gene's germline CDR1 is MNHNS and CDR2 SASEGT. CDR3: CASSDLVGGELFF. The DNA of the CDR3 is TGTGCCAGCAGTGACCTCGTCGGCGGGGAGCTGTTTTTT.

The chain recombines TRBV6-5 with TRBJ1-1; TRBD1 is a possible D gene (6 bases). Germline V gene lookup returns CDR1 MNHEY and CDR2 SVGAGI. Trimming stripped 4 bases from V and 7 bases from J, with 16 bases between. This CDR3 region has 14 residues. The CDR3 is CASSSNLGAFEAFF. In DNA, the CDR3 is TGTGCCAGCAGTTCGAACCTGGGGGCATTTGAAGCTTTCTTT.

To note about this clone: Within the sample, other DNA sequences also encode this same CDR3. The chain is built from TRBV7-2 and TRBJ2-1; TRBD2 is a possible D gene (6 bases). The germline V gene encodes CDR1 SGHTA and CDR2 FQGNSA. Trimming cost V 1 base and J 0 bases, with 10 bases left between them. The CDR3 has 16 amino acids. CDR3 nucleotides: TGTGCCAGCAGCTTAGTTGGAGGGACCTCCTACAATGAGCAGTTCTTC. This sequence encodes CASSLVGGTSYNEQFF.

The V call is TRBV7-2, the J call TRBJ1-3; no firm D call. The CDR3 runs to 15 residues. Germline V gene lookup returns CDR1 SGHTA and CDR2 FQGNSA. The V end lost 5 bases, the J end lost 1 base, and 12 bases lay between the germline ends. The CDR3 loop reads CASSLTKGSGNTIYF. In DNA, the CDR3 is TGTGCCAGCAGCCTCACTAAGGGATCTGGAAACACCATATATTTT.

This sequence joins TRBV6-1 and TRBJ1-5, with a weak D call TRBD1 (6 bases). Trimming took 10 bases from V and 4 from J, leaving 20 bases between them. CDR3 length: 15 amino acids. CDR1 is MNHNS and CDR2 is SASEGT in the germline V gene. For the CDR3, the DNA is TGTGCCACCGTGAGGACAGCATGGGAAAATCAGCCCCAGCATTTT. It encodes CATVRTAWENQPQHF.

The J gene is TRBJ2-1, the V gene TRBV19; D not certain. This CDR3 contains 16 residues. V was shortened by 2 bases and J by 0 bases, with 11 bases between the two germline ends. Germline assignment: CDR1 LNHDA and CDR2 SQIVND (reference sequence). CDR3 residues: CASSITHRSSYNEQFF. CDR3 in DNA: TGTGCCAGTAGTATAACCCATCGAAGCTCCTACAATGAGCAGTTCTTC. The whole variable domain, remainder taken from reference TRBV19 and TRBJ2-1, is DGGITQSPKYLFRKEGQNVTLSCEQNLNHDAMYWYRQDPGQGLRLIYYSQIVNDFQKGDIAEGYSVSREKKESFPLTVTSAQKNPTAFYLCASSITHRSSYNEQFFGPGTRLTVL.

V gene TRBV5-4 combines with J gene TRBJ2-7, with a tentative D call TRBD2 (5 bases). The CDR3 has 12 amino acids. The germline CDR1 and CDR2 sequences are SGHNT and YYREEE (reference sequence). Trimming stripped 4 bases from V and 6 bases from J, with 11 bases between. The CDR3: CASSLDYFEQYF. The CDR3 DNA follows: TGTGCCAGCAGCCTAGACTATTTCGAGCAGTACTTC.

The chain joins TRBV10-2 to TRBJ1-4; D not resolved. CDR3 size: 15 residues. The V end was cut by 0 bases, the J end by 5 bases, with 10 bases between. The germline V gene has CDR1 WSHSY and CDR2 SAAADI. This CDR3 reads CASSESALGNEKLFF. As DNA, the CDR3 is TGCGCCAGCAGTGAGTCGGCCTTAGGAAATGAAAAACTGTTTTTT.

The genes are TRBV19 and TRBJ2-2; D perhaps matches TRBD1 (5 bases). Germline lookup yields CDR1 LNHDA and CDR2 SQIVND (reference sequence). The V end lost 3 bases, the J end lost 0 bases, and 11 bases lay between the germline ends. The CDR3 is made up of 16 amino acids. This CDR3 is CASSIRQGSNTGELFF. The CDR3 nucleotides are TGTGCCAGTAGTATCAGGCAGGGTTCGAACACCGGGGAGCTGTTTTTT.